Shown below are 23 T cell receptor beta chains from a single sample sequenced in a study of T cells after posttransplantation cyclophosphamide. The table came from immunoSEQ multiplex PCR; TCRdb's copy has only in-frame clones and leaves some out. Here the sample spans more than 9,000 clones, more than 75% being singletons. Busulfan-fludarabine conditioning, marrow transplant, and cyclophosphamide on days +3 and +4 were administered. The sequencing used CD4+ T cells sorted from PBMCs, collected after allogeneic stem cell transplant with posttransplant cyclophosphamide. Source of these receptors: a male patient younger than 45 who received an allogeneic stem cell transplant from a related donor, was CMV-positive, and had acute GVHD only. T cells may partly derive from the graft donor.

This clone was counted a single time. This chain connects TRBV7-2 to TRBJ1-1, with a tentative D call TRBD1 (6 bases). The CDR3 covers 14 residues. Trimming took 3 bases from V and 3 from J, leaving 11 bases between them. Germline CDR1 SGHTA, CDR2 FQGNSA. The DNA for the CDR3 is TGTGCCAGCAGCTTCGACAGGTCGTACACTGAAGCTTTCTTT. Translated: CASSFDRSYTEAFF. The variable domain in full, with the rest retrieved from reference TRBV7-2 and TRBJ1-1, is GAGVSQSPSNKVTEKGKDVELRCDPISGHTALYWYRQSLGQGLEFLIYFQGNSAPDKSGLPSDRFSAERTGGSVSTLTIQRTQQEDSAVYLCASSFDRSYTEAFFGQGTRLTVV.

This chain joins TRBV6-5 and TRBJ2-5; TRBD2 matches at 9 bases. The CDR3 is made up of 14 amino acids. Trimming removed 6 bases from V and 5 bases from J; junction bases left unmatched: 7. Per the germline V gene, CDR1 is MNHEY and CDR2 is SVGAGI. The CDR3 region is CASSLAGVRETQYF. The CDR3 DNA is TGTGCCAGCAGCTTAGCGGGGGTTCGGGAGACCCAGTACTTC.

The chain joins TRBV20-1 to TRBJ1-1, with unresolved D. Trimming left V 6 bases short and J 3 bases short, with 8 bases between. Germline CDR1 is DFQATT and CDR2 is SNEGSKA (reference sequence). This CDR3 comprises 11 residues. CDR3 protein: CSAQVDTEAFF. In nucleotides, the CDR3 is TGCAGTGCCCAGGTTGACACTGAAGCTTTCTTT.

The chain carries TRBV9 and TRBJ1-5; 12 nucleotides line up with TRBD1. The CDR3 length is 15 residues. V gave up 3 bases and J gave up 6 bases; unmatched junction bases: 4. The germline CDR1 and CDR2 sequences are SGDLS and YYNGEE. Written as DNA, the CDR3 is TGTGCCAGCAGCGCGGGACAGGGGGCTGGTCAGCCCCAGCATTTT. Its translation is CASSAGQGAGQPQHF.

This clone has a handful of counts. The chain uses TRBV7-2 and TRBJ2-7, with 10 bases identical to TRBD1. With 5 bases clipped from V and 3 bases from J, the junction kept 4 bases outside the gene matches. The CDR3 loop spans 14 amino acids. Germline V CDR1 and CDR2: SGHTA, FQGNSA. CDR3 coding DNA: TGTGCCAGCAGCCCTAGGACAGGGGGCTACGAGCAGTACTTC. Its translation is CASSPRTGGYEQYF.

This clone was recorded only once. V usage is TRBV6-6 and J usage is TRBJ1-5; D not certain. Germline lookup yields CDR1 MNHNY and CDR2 SVGAGI (reference sequence). V shed 3 bases and J shed 2 bases, with 8 bases lying between them. The CDR3 has 14 residues. DNA for the CDR3: TGTGCCAGCAGTTATCCGGAGGGCAATCAGCCCCAGCATTTT. Translated, it gives CASSYPEGNQPQHF.

The V gene is TRBV5-1, the J gene TRBJ1-2; a weak D match, TRBD1 (6 bases). The V gene's germline CDR1 is SGHRS and CDR2 YFSETQ. Trimming removed 0 bases at V and 4 bases at J, with 16 bases between. CDR3 size: 16 residues. CDR3 nucleotides: TGCGCCAGCAGCTTGGAGTTCGCGGGGGCGATCTATGGCTACACCTTC. Protein sequence: CASSLEFAGAIYGYTF.

J is TRBJ2-3 and V is TRBV9; 12 bases fit TRBD1. The length of the CDR3 is 15 residues. The germline gives CDR1 SGDLS, CDR2 YYNGEE. V lost 3 bases, J lost 6 bases, and 5 bases stayed unmatched. This CDR3 is CASSAGTGGWDTQYF. DNA for the CDR3: TGTGCCAGCAGCGCCGGGACAGGGGGCTGGGATACGCAGTATTTT.

The chain has TRBV27 and TRBJ2-4, with TRBD1 matching over 7 bases. CDR1 MNHEY and CDR2 SMNVEV come from the germline V gene (reference sequence). J was trimmed by 5 bases and V by 5 bases; bases with no gene match: 3. The CDR3 sequence is 13 residues long. The CDR3 bases are TGTGCCAGCAGTCACAGGGGCCAAAACATTCAGTACTTC. Its protein is CASSHRGQNIQYF.

DNA of the CDR3: TGTGCCAGCAGTTACGGAGTAGGACAGAACACTGAAGCTTTCTTT. Its translation is CASSYGVGQNTEAFF. V gene TRBV6-5 combines with J gene TRBJ1-1, with D tentatively TRBD1 (5 bases). This CDR3 contains 15 residues. Trimming cost V 2 bases and J 1 base, with 11 bases left between them. Germline V gene sequence: CDR1 MNHEY, CDR2 SVGAGI.

The chain carries TRBV7-8 and TRBJ2-5; D is perhaps TRBD2 (6 bases). Trimming stripped 5 bases from V and 2 bases from J, with 18 bases between. This CDR3 is 16 amino acids long. Germline V CDR1 and CDR2: SGHVS, FQNEAQ. CDR3 loop: CASSARRDSPQETQYF. In DNA, the CDR3 is TGTGCCAGCAGCGCCCGTAGGGACTCACCACAAGAGACCCAGTACTTC.

The chain links TRBV19 to TRBJ2-2, with D possibly TRBD2 on 7 matching bases. The CDR3 length is 16 residues. The V gene's germline CDR1 is LNHDA and CDR2 SQIVND (reference sequence). Trimming took 6 bases from V and 0 from J, leaving 14 bases between them. The CDR3 bases are TGTGCCAGTAGACTTCGGGGGGCCCCGAACACCGGGGAGCTGTTTTTT. Translated: CASRLRGAPNTGELFF.

V is TRBV13 and J is TRBJ1-3, with D possibly TRBD1 on 6 matching bases. This CDR3 comprises 15 residues. The germline CDR1 and CDR2 sequences are PRHDT and FYEKMQ (reference sequence). Trimming removed 3 bases from V and 0 bases from J, with 9 bases in between. For the CDR3, the DNA is TGTGCCAGCAGCTTTCGGACAGCCTCTGGAAACACCATATATTTT. Amino acids: CASSFRTASGNTIYF.

With respect to this clone: The germline gene is not matched at one end of the junction; a read error may be the cause. The rearrangement links TRBV29-1 to TRBJ1-1; the D is unclear. The V gene's germline CDR1 is SQVTM and CDR2 ANQGSEA. This CDR3 is built from 13 residues. CDR3: CSAENQANTEAFF. The CDR3 bases are TGCAGCGCTGAAAATCAGGCGAACACTGAAGCTTTCTTT.

The chain has TRBV6-1 and TRBJ2-1; 13 bases fit TRBD2. This CDR3 comprises 15 residues. With 6 bases clipped from V and 9 bases from J, the junction kept 8 bases outside the gene matches. In germline, CDR1 is MNHNS, CDR2 SASEGT. The CDR3: CASSSTSGGFLEQFF. CDR3 nucleotide sequence: TGTGCCAGCAGCTCGACTAGCGGGGGGTTCCTTGAGCAGTTCTTC.

The chain couples TRBV27 to TRBJ2-7, with D possibly matching TRBD2 (7 bases). Germline V gives CDR1 MNHEY, CDR2 SMNVEV (reference sequence). The CDR3 consists of 11 residues. V shed 7 bases and J shed 8 bases, with 12 bases lying between them. The CDR3, as DNA: TGTGCCAGCACTCGGGGGGCGAAGCAGTACTTC. Amino acids: CASTRGAKQYF.

V usage is TRBV7-9 and J usage is TRBJ2-3, with TRBD2 identical over 7 bases. The trim removed 5 bases at V and 0 bases at J, leaving 11 bases unmatched. The CDR3 is 17 residues long. The germline gives CDR1 SEHNR, CDR2 FQNEAQ (reference sequence). Here the CDR3 DNA reads TGTGCCAGCAGCCCCCTGGGGCTAGCGGAAAGCACAGATACGCAGTATTTT. This gives the protein CASSPLGLAESTDTQYF.

The chain uses TRBV6-1 and TRBJ2-3, with 7 bases that match TRBD2. The CDR3 loop spans 15 amino acids. J was trimmed by 4 bases and V by 7 bases; bases with no gene match: 11. Germline lookup yields CDR1 MNHNS and CDR2 SASEGT. The CDR3: CASTFGGGVADTQYF. CDR3 nucleotides: TGTGCCAGCACCTTTGGGGGAGGGGTAGCAGATACGCAGTATTTT.

This chain joins TRBV9 and TRBJ2-3, with TRBD2 as a possible D gene (6 bases). The V and J ends lost 0 bases and 2 bases respectively, with 13 bases between them. The CDR3 is 16 amino acids. Germline V gene lookup returns CDR1 SGDLS and CDR2 YYNGEE. CDR3 coding DNA: TGTGCCAGCAGCGTAGTGGCTAGCGAGTTCACAGATACGCAGTATTTT. Its protein is CASSVVASEFTDTQYF.

This clone was observed once. The V and J genes are TRBV4-2 and TRBJ2-2; D is possibly TRBD1 (6 bases). V was shortened by 5 bases and J by 3 bases, with 16 bases between the two germline ends. Germline values: CDR1 LGHNA, CDR2 YNFKEQ. The CDR3 has 16 amino acids. The CDR3 protein is CASSLGMGADTGELFF. In DNA, the CDR3 is TGTGCCAGCAGCTTGGGTATGGGGGCCGACACCGGGGAGCTGTTTTTT.

This rearrangement joins TRBV6-1 to TRBJ1-3; the match to TRBD1 covers 8 bases. The CDR3 totals 15 residues. The V gene end was trimmed by 1 base and the J gene end by 2 bases; junction bases not matched to a gene: 1. CDR1 MNHNS and CDR2 SASEGT come from the germline V gene. The CDR3: CASSEGTGPGNTIYF. For the CDR3, the DNA is TGTGCCAGCAGTGAAGGGACAGGGCCTGGAAACACCATATATTTT.

The V gene is TRBV5-8, the J gene TRBJ2-1, with 7 bases aligning to TRBD2. The CDR3 extends over 13 amino acids. The ends lost 1 base at V and 7 bases at J; junction bases unmatched: 2. Per germline, CDR1 SGHTS and CDR2 YDEGEE. DNA of the CDR3: TGTGCCAGCAGCTTGACCGGGGGGAATGAGCAGTTCTTC. This sequence encodes CASSLTGGNEQFF.

The chain is built from TRBV6-1 and TRBJ1-1; D ambiguous. CDR1 is MNHNS and CDR2 is SASEGT in the germline V gene. The V end lost 5 bases, the J end lost 4 bases, and 14 bases lay between the germline ends. CDR3 length: 14 residues. The CDR3 spells CASSPTSGGTEAFF. DNA for the CDR3: TGTGCCAGCAGTCCAACCTCGGGAGGCACTGAAGCTTTCTTT.